These 18 T cell receptor beta chains share one sample of origin, sequenced in a study of technical replicates of blood from a few donors. The protocol was immunoSEQ multiplex PCR, while the TCRdb copy is restricted to in-frame clones and leaves out a portion. Here the sample spans over 90,000 clones, around 96% being singletons. The specimen was T cells isolated from PBMCs. Every receptor here comes from a human donor in good health.

V is TRBV9 and J is TRBJ2-1; D may be TRBD2 (6 bases). The V end lost 1 base, the J end lost 10 bases, and 9 bases lay between the germline ends. Germline CDR1 reads SGDLS; CDR2 reads YYNGEE. The CDR3 is 12 residues long. The DNA for the CDR3 is TGTGCCAGCAGCGTAAGGCGGGGCGAGCAGTTCTTC. Amino acid sequence: CASSVRRGEQFF.

V usage is TRBV30 and J usage is TRBJ2-2; 10 bases map to TRBD2. V shed 5 bases and J 6 bases; nucleotides not matched to a gene: 12. The CDR3 spans 16 residues. In germline, CDR1 is GTSNPN, CDR2 SVGIG (reference sequence). The CDR3 DNA sequence: TGTGCCTGGGGGCGAGGATTAGCGGGAGGTGCCGGGGAGCTGTTTTTT. Its protein product is CAWGRGLAGGAGELFF.

This clone was seen a few times. The CDR3 spells CAWTQGITEAFF. The CDR3 DNA is TGTGCCTGGACCCAGGGGATCACTGAAGCTTTCTTT. The chain recombines TRBV30 with TRBJ1-1, with D perhaps matching TRBD1 (6 bases). Trimming cost V 4 bases and J 4 bases, with 10 bases left between them. Looked up from germline, CDR1 is GTSNPN and CDR2 is SVGIG (reference sequence). CDR3 length: 12 amino acids.

This clone appeared once. V is TRBV18 and J is TRBJ2-2, with D hard to call. The CDR3 is 15 residues long. Trimming took 6 bases from V and 3 from J, leaving 14 bases between them. Germline CDR1 KGHSH, CDR2 LQKENI. The chain's CDR3 is CASSQLVGDTGELFF. CDR3 DNA: TGTGCCAGCTCCCAACTTGTCGGTGACACCGGGGAGCTGTTTTTT.

The chain recombines TRBV6-4 with TRBJ2-2, with 10 positions matching TRBD1. After removal of 5 bases from V and 5 bases from J, the junction contained 2 bases not matched to a gene. Germline values: CDR1 MRHNA, CDR2 SNTAGT. The CDR3 covers 14 residues. The CDR3 sequence: CASSRDRGTGELFF. The CDR3 DNA sequence: TGTGCCAGCAGTCGGGACAGGGGTACCGGGGAGCTGTTTTTT.

This chain connects TRBV11-2 to TRBJ2-3; 8 positions agree with TRBD2. This CDR3 is built from 15 residues. The J segment lost 6 bases and the V segment lost 5 bases, leaving 10 bases of the junction unmatched. The germline V gene has CDR1 SGHAT and CDR2 FQNNGV. The CDR3 sequence is CASSPLGTSVDTQYF. The CDR3 nucleotides read TGTGCCAGCAGCCCCCTCGGGACTAGTGTGGATACGCAGTATTTT.

This clone was seen just once. This rearrangement joins TRBV7-9 to TRBJ1-1; possible D gene TRBD1, 6 bases. The CDR3 is 15 residues long. V was clipped by 7 bases and J by 7 bases, with 22 bases between them. The germline gives CDR1 SEHNR, CDR2 FQNEAQ (reference sequence). The chain's CDR3 is CASTTIGRGADEAFF. CDR3 sequence (DNA): TGTGCCAGCACCACGATTGGCAGGGGCGCGGATGAAGCTTTCTTT.

The chain has TRBV4-3 and TRBJ2-1, with 8 bases identical to TRBD2. Trimming removed 4 bases from V and 3 bases from J; junction bases left unmatched: 8. CDR1 is LGHNA, CDR2 YSLEER, per germline. The CDR3 has 16 amino acids. The CDR3 sequence is CASSRGAGDIYNEQFF. The CDR3 DNA follows: TGCGCCAGCAGCCGAGGAGCGGGAGATATCTACAATGAGCAGTTCTTC.

The chain combines TRBV10-3 with TRBJ2-5; 14 bases line up with TRBD2. The V gene's germline CDR1 is ENHRY and CDR2 SYGVKD. The CDR3 is 15 amino acids. V lost 5 bases and J lost 5; bases outside the gene matches: 4. The CDR3 DNA reads TGTGCCATCAGTCCGGGACTAGCGGGAGTTGAGACCCAGTACTTC. Translated: CAISPGLAGVETQYF.

J is TRBJ2-7 and V is TRBV2; weak D call: TRBD1 (6 bases). V lost 3 bases, J lost 5 bases, and 20 bases lay in between. The CDR3 has 16 residues. CDR1 and CDR2 (germline): SNHLY, FYNNEI. The CDR3 protein is CASSDPATISGDEQYF. The CDR3 nucleotides are TGTGCCAGCAGTGACCCGGCGACTATTTCAGGGGACGAGCAGTACTTC.

This clone showed up just once. CDR3 coding DNA: TGTGCCAGCAACAAAATCGGGACAGTCTCCTACGAGCAGTACTTC. Its translation is CASNKIGTVSYEQYF. V usage is TRBV28 and J usage is TRBJ2-7; TRBD1 agrees at 7 bases. Germline V gene sequence: CDR1 MDHEN, CDR2 SYDVKM. V dropped 7 bases and J dropped 0; count of bases not matched to a gene: 9. The CDR3 runs to 15 residues. Based on the CDR3 plus reference TRBV28 and TRBJ2-7, the full variable domain is DVKVTQSSRYLVKRTGEKVFLECVQDMDHENMFWYRQDPGLGLRLIYFSYDVKMKEKGDIPEGYSVSREKKERFSLILESASTNQTSMYLCASNKIGTVSYEQYFGPGTRLTVT.

The chain combines TRBV5-6 with TRBJ2-7; 7 bases align to TRBD1. Germline assignment: CDR1 SGHDT and CDR2 YYEEEE. There are 12 residues in the CDR3. The V segment lost 5 bases and the J segment 2 bases; nucleotides outside the gene matches: 1. This chain's CDR3 is CASSGTAYEQYF. DNA of the CDR3: TGTGCCAGCAGTGGGACAGCCTACGAGCAGTACTTC.

This clone was observed once. The chain is built from TRBV19 and TRBJ2-5, with D tentatively TRBD1 (6 bases). The germline gives CDR1 LNHDA, CDR2 SQIVND (reference sequence). Trimming shortened V by 3 bases and J by 5 bases, and 25 bases separated the two germline ends. The CDR3 sequence is 18 residues long. The CDR3 loop is CASSIRGYRSAVGETQYF. The DNA of the CDR3 is TGTGCCAGTAGTATTAGGGGGTATCGGAGCGCCGTCGGGGAGACCCAGTACTTC.

CDR3 sequence reads: CASSSGQGVYTGELFF. CDR3 DNA: TGTGCCAGCAGCTCAGGACAGGGGGTTTACACCGGGGAGCTGTTTTTT. The chain has TRBV7-8 and TRBJ2-2; 10 bases agree with TRBD1. Per the germline V gene, CDR1 is SGHVS and CDR2 is FQNEAQ. V shed 4 bases, J shed 3 bases, and the junction held 5 bases outside the gene matches. This CDR3 is built from 16 residues. Full variable domain (outside the CDR3, taken from reference TRBV7-8 and TRBJ2-2): GAGVSQSPRYKVAKRGQDVALRCDPISGHVSLFWYQQALGQGPEFLTYFQNEAQLDKSGLPSDRFFAERPEGSVSTLKIQRTQQEDSAVYLCASSSGQGVYTGELFFGEGSRLTVL.

Here the CDR3 DNA reads TGTGCCAGCGCCCTCCCCGGGAGATACAATGAGCAGTTCTTC. Residues: CASALPGRYNEQFF. The rearrangement links TRBV5-4 to TRBJ2-1, with D tentatively TRBD2 (6 bases). CDR1 is SGHNT and CDR2 is YYREEE in the germline V gene (reference sequence). V was pared by 7 bases and J by 4 bases, with 15 bases between. This CDR3 is built from 14 residues.

A remark on this clone: Other DNA sequences in this sample translate to the same CDR3. The chain employs TRBV27 and TRBJ2-7; TRBD2 matches at 8 bases. Germline CDR1 and CDR2: MNHEY and SMNVEV (reference sequence). The CDR3 extends over 13 amino acids. Trimming cost V 6 bases and J 0 bases; bases outside gene matches: 1. CDR3 bases: TGTGCCAGCAGCCTAGCGGGCTCCTACGAGCAGTACTTC. Amino acids: CASSLAGSYEQYF.

The rearrangement uses TRBV28 and TRBJ2-1, with D uncertain. V lost 6 bases, J lost 7 bases, and 10 bases lay in between. Germline loops: CDR1 MDHEN, CDR2 SYDVKM. This CDR3 comprises 12 residues. The CDR3 spells CASSVLWNEQFF. The CDR3 nucleotides read TGTGCCAGCAGCGTGCTATGGAATGAGCAGTTCTTC.

The chain uses TRBV6-5 and TRBJ1-5, with D unresolved. This CDR3 has 15 amino acids. Germline assignment: CDR1 MNHEY and CDR2 SVGAGI. Trimming shortened V by 6 bases and J by 6 bases, and 18 bases separated the two germline ends. The CDR3 spells CASRAAIGGSQPQHF. In DNA, the CDR3 is TGTGCCAGCAGGGCGGCAATCGGCGGTTCTCAGCCCCAGCATTTT.